A single sample is the source of the 16 T cell receptor beta chains below, sequenced in a study of blood T cell repertoires in COVID-19. Profiled with immunoSEQ multiplex PCR; TCRdb holds only in-frame clones, not every one. This table holds 150,000 or so clones, roughly 76% found once. Material for sequencing was peripheral blood. The receptors originated from a human donor with acute or convalescent COVID-19. The donor label of this sample is uncertain.

This chain joins TRBV24-1 and TRBJ2-6; D perhaps matches TRBD1 (6 bases). V was trimmed by 5 bases and J by 4 bases, leaving 14 bases between them. Per the germline V gene, CDR1 is KGHDR and CDR2 is SFDVKD. This CDR3 contains 16 residues. The CDR3 reads CATSGLTGTGANVLTF. CDR3 DNA: TGTGCCACCAGTGGCCTTACAGGGACCGGGGCCAACGTCCTGACTTTC.

This clone has just a few counts. The J gene is TRBJ2-7, the V gene TRBV10-3, with TRBD1 as a possible D gene (5 bases). Per the germline V gene, CDR1 is ENHRY and CDR2 is SYGVKD. The ends were cut back, 8 bases at V and 4 bases at J, with 15 bases in the middle. The CDR3 covers 13 residues. DNA for the CDR3: TGTGCCATCGCAGCAGGGATAGGGTACGAGCAGTACGTC. Its translation: CAIAAGIGYEQYV.

The chain employs TRBV11-2 and TRBJ1-6; D is unresolved. The CDR3 is 15 amino acids. Germline V gene lookup returns CDR1 SGHAT and CDR2 FQNNGV. V lost 0 bases, J lost 6 bases, and 9 bases lay in between. The CDR3: CASSLDPGSNSPLHF. The CDR3 DNA sequence: TGTGCCAGCAGCTTAGACCCCGGGAGTAATTCACCCCTCCACTTT.

This rearrangement joins TRBV9 to TRBJ2-5; D might be TRBD2 (6 bases). The ends were cut back, 7 bases at V and 5 bases at J, with 9 bases in the middle. The CDR3 is 11 residues long. The V gene's germline CDR1 is SGDLS and CDR2 YYNGEE. The CDR3 nucleotides are TGTGCCAGCGGAAGCGGGGAGACCCAGTACTTC. Encoded protein: CASGSGETQYF.

The chain employs TRBV19 and TRBJ2-5, with D possibly matching TRBD2 (7 bases). V dropped 7 bases and J dropped 5 bases, with 35 bases sitting between them. The CDR3 sequence is 20 residues long. Germline V gene lookup returns CDR1 LNHDA and CDR2 SQIVND (reference sequence). This chain's CDR3 is CASTCGDIWGGNLIWETQYF. For the CDR3, the DNA is TGTGCCAGTACCTGTGGGGACATATGGGGGGGGAACCTCATATGGGAGACCCAGTACTTC.

This rearrangement joins TRBV2 to TRBJ2-5, with 7 bases that match TRBD2. The CDR3 loop spans 14 amino acids. The trim removed 6 bases at V and 1 base at J, leaving 5 bases unmatched. Germline CDR1 SNHLY, CDR2 FYNNEI. The CDR3 region is CASRGGGGQETQYF. The CDR3 DNA reads as TGTGCCAGCAGGGGCGGGGGTGGCCAAGAGACCCAGTACTTC.

The gene calls are TRBV29-1 and TRBJ2-1, with a tentative D call TRBD2 (5 bases). There are 13 residues in the CDR3. V was trimmed by 8 bases and J by 6 bases, leaving 17 bases between them. Germline V gene sequence: CDR1 SQVTM, CDR2 ANQGSEA. CDR3 sequence: CSFGGSLGNEQFF. The CDR3, as DNA: TGCAGCTTCGGCGGGTCTTTGGGCAATGAGCAGTTCTTC.

This chain joins TRBV2 and TRBJ1-2, with TRBD1 identical over 9 bases. The CDR3 sequence is 15 residues long. Germline V gene sequence: CDR1 SNHLY, CDR2 FYNNEI. J gave up 6 bases and V 7 bases, and 12 bases lay outside the gene matches. Here the CDR3 reads CASISTGGFTHGYTF. In nucleotides, the CDR3 is TGTGCCAGCATCTCTACAGGGGGCTTTACGCATGGCTACACCTTC. Filled out from reference TRBV2 and TRBJ1-2, the complete variable domain reads EPEVTQTPSHQVTQMGQEVILRCVPISNHLYFYWYRQILGQKVEFLVSFYNNEISEKSEIFDDQFSVERPDGSNFTLKIRSTKLEDSAMYFCASISTGGFTHGYTFGSGTRLTVV.

Note on this clone: The junction and the germline gene differ at one end; a read error may be behind it. This sequence joins TRBV5-1 and TRBJ1-2; tentative D call: TRBD1 (6 bases). Germline lookup yields CDR1 SGHRS and CDR2 YFSETQ. The CDR3 runs to 12 residues. In nucleotides, the CDR3 is TGCGCCAGCAGCTCGTCCCAAGGGGCGGACAGCTTC. Translation gives CASSSSQGADSF.

The chain uses TRBV16 and TRBJ1-1; 8 nucleotides line up with TRBD1. The length of the CDR3 is 12 residues. CDR1 is KGHSY and CDR2 is FQNENV in the germline V gene. Losses at the gene ends were 3 bases for V and 8 bases for J; bases not matched to a gene: 2. The chain's CDR3 is CASSHRTGEAFF. The CDR3 coding sequence is TGTGCCAGCAGCCACCGGACAGGGGAAGCTTTCTTT.

The chain is built from TRBV7-9 and TRBJ2-7, with unresolved D. The CDR3 runs 12 residues. The germline V gene encodes CDR1 SEHNR and CDR2 FQNEAQ (reference sequence). Trimming took 4 bases from V and 6 from J, leaving 10 bases between them. The CDR3 sequence is CASSSVSGEQYV. The CDR3 region has the DNA TGTGCCAGCAGCTCGGTCTCGGGCGAGCAGTACGTC.

This clone turned up a few times. V is TRBV11-2 and J is TRBJ2-7; a possible D gene is TRBD1 (5 bases). Germline V gives CDR1 SGHAT, CDR2 FQNNGV. CDR3 length equals 12 residues. V shed 5 bases and J shed 4 bases, with 9 bases lying between them. The CDR3 sequence is CASSPDKYEQYV. The CDR3 bases are TGTGCCAGCAGCCCGGACAAGTACGAGCAGTACGTC.

The chain is built from TRBV6-5 and TRBJ2-3; 9 nucleotides agree with TRBD2. There are 15 residues in the CDR3. Per the germline V gene, CDR1 is MNHEY and CDR2 is SVGAGI. V dropped 2 bases and J dropped 6; count of bases not matched to a gene: 6. DNA of the CDR3: TGTGCCAGCAGTTACGGCGGGGGGGCAGGGGATACGCAGTATTTT. Protein sequence: CASSYGGGAGDTQYF.

The rearrangement uses TRBV5-6 and TRBJ1-6; D perhaps matches TRBD1 (5 bases). The length of the CDR3 is 14 residues. Germline CDR1 is SGHDT and CDR2 is YYEEEE. V was clipped by 1 base and J by 4 bases, with 6 bases between them. For the CDR3, the DNA is TGTGCCAGCAGCTTGCAGGGATATAATTCACCCCTCCACTTT. This translates into CASSLQGYNSPLHF. Complete variable domain (other parts from reference TRBV5-6 and TRBJ1-6): DAGVTQSPTHLIKTRGQQVTLRCSPKSGHDTVSWYQQALGQGPQFIFQYYEEEERQRGNFPDRFSGHQFPNYSSELNVNALLLGDSALYLCASSLQGYNSPLHFGNGTRLTVT.

This chain links TRBV10-1 with TRBJ1-1, with D maybe TRBD1 (5 bases). V was trimmed by 0 bases and J by 0 bases, leaving 11 bases between them. This CDR3 comprises 16 residues. Germline CDR1 and CDR2: WNHNN and SYGVQD (reference sequence). CDR3 amino acids: CASSESTGGLNTEAFF. CDR3 sequence (DNA): TGCGCCAGCAGTGAGTCGACCGGGGGTCTGAACACTGAAGCTTTCTTT.

The V call is TRBV6-5, the J call TRBJ1-2, with D maybe TRBD1 (5 bases). Germline-derived CDR1 and CDR2 are MNHEY and SVGAGI. The CDR3 is made up of 15 amino acids. The V and J ends lost 5 bases and 6 bases respectively, with 19 bases between them. The CDR3 spells CASSRPLGQGHGYTF. Here the CDR3 DNA reads TGTGCCAGCAGTCGTCCTTTGGGGCAGGGTCATGGCTACACCTTC.